This passage covers 27 T cell receptor beta chains from one sample sequenced in a study of beta chain features in type 1 diabetes. Study-level points and caveats: Moderately but significantly shorter TCRB CDR3s were found in Type 1 diabetes patients in all four CD4+ subsets.

These receptors have no identified antigens. Isolated RNA was reverse transcribed in full, so expressed TCRB transcripts were sequenced. Data came from immunoSEQ multiplex PCR; TCRdb stores just in-frame clones and leaves some out. The profile shows around 140,000 clones, 9% of them singletons. Sequencing was carried out using central memory CD4+ T cells from blood. All receptors derive from a man between 25 and 39 years old with type 1 diabetes.

This clone was detected a few times. The rearrangement uses TRBV29-1 and TRBJ2-3, with D maybe TRBD1 (6 bases). Per the germline V gene, CDR1 is SQVTM and CDR2 is ANQGSEA. The V end lost 6 bases, the J end lost 3 bases, and 13 bases lay between the germline ends. This CDR3 comprises 13 residues. The DNA of the CDR3 is TGCAGCGTCTCAGGGGAAGGTACAGATACGCAGTATTTT. Translation gives CSVSGEGTDTQYF.

The table lists this clone with a few counts. The gene calls are TRBV25-1 and TRBJ1-4; no clear D. The CDR3 sequence is 14 residues long. Germline V gene data show CDR1 as MGHDK and CDR2 as SYGVNS. Deletions cut 5 bases from V and 4 bases from J, with 11 bases between. The DNA for the CDR3 is TGTGCCAGCAGTCCCGCGGGGTTTAATGAAAAACTGTTTTTT. Translation gives CASSPAGFNEKLFF.

The chain is built from TRBV5-1 and TRBJ2-5; D remains ambiguous. From germline, CDR1 is SGHRS and CDR2 YFSETQ. V dropped 0 bases and J dropped 2 bases, with 8 bases sitting between them. The CDR3 sequence is 14 residues long. This chain's CDR3 is CASSLVPEQETQYF. The CDR3 DNA reads TGCGCCAGCAGCTTGGTCCCAGAACAAGAGACCCAGTACTTC.

This rearrangement joins TRBV15 to TRBJ1-2, with D unclear. Germline CDR1 and CDR2: LNHNV and YYDKDF (reference sequence). The CDR3 sequence is 12 residues long. The V end was cut by 0 bases, the J end by 7 bases, with 6 bases between. The CDR3 region is CATSRDRRGYTF. The DNA of the CDR3 is TGTGCCACCAGCAGAGATCGTCGTGGCTACACCTTC. Based on the CDR3 plus reference TRBV15 and TRBJ1-2, the full variable domain is DAMVIQNPRYQVTQFGKPVTLSCSQTLNHNVMYWYQQKSSQAPKLLFHYYDKDFNNEADTPDNFQSRRPNTSFCFLDIRSPGLGDTAMYLCATSRDRRGYTFGSGTRLTVV.

This clone occurred a few times. The rearrangement joins TRBV5-1 to TRBJ2-7; D is possibly TRBD1 (5 bases). From germline, CDR1 is SGHRS and CDR2 YFSETQ. This CDR3 is 13 amino acids long. V was trimmed by 4 bases and J by 6 bases, leaving 14 bases between them. The chain's CDR3 is CASSENQGTEQYF. The CDR3 DNA reads as TGCGCCAGCAGCGAAAACCAGGGTACCGAGCAGTACTTC.

This clone came up a few times. This sequence joins TRBV4-1 and TRBJ2-6; TRBD1 agrees at 9 bases. The germline V gene has CDR1 MGHRA and CDR2 YSYEKL. Trimming cost V 0 bases and J 2 bases; bases outside gene matches: 2. The CDR3 has 17 amino acids. CDR3 protein: CASSQETGGAGANVLTF. In DNA form, the CDR3 reads TGCGCCAGCAGCCAAGAGACAGGGGGGGCTGGGGCCAACGTCCTGACTTTC.

A few counts support this clone. The rearrangement links TRBV5-6 to TRBJ2-4; TRBD1 is a possible D gene (5 bases). Germline values: CDR1 SGHDT, CDR2 YYEEEE. The CDR3 spans 15 residues. The V end was cut by 4 bases, the J end by 0 bases, with 11 bases between. In nucleotides, the CDR3 is TGTGCCAGCAGCCCCGACAGATTAGCCAAAAACATTCAGTACTTC. This gives the protein CASSPDRLAKNIQYF.

This clone was recorded a few times. The chain carries TRBV18 and TRBJ1-1; 7 bases are a match to TRBD1. The CDR3 has 16 amino acids. Germline V gene sequence: CDR1 KGHSH, CDR2 LQKENI. V was pared by 3 bases and J by 3 bases, with 10 bases of the junction left unmatched. The DNA for the CDR3 is TGTGCCAGCTCACCGCTGGACAGGAATAGGGACACTGAAGCTTTCTTT. This gives the protein CASSPLDRNRDTEAFF. The whole variable domain, filled in from reference TRBV18 and TRBJ1-1, reads NAGVMQNPRHLVRRRGQEARLRCSPMKGHSHVYWYRQLPEEGLKFMVYLQKENIIDESGMPKERFSAEFPKEGPSILRIQQVVRGDSAAYFCASSPLDRNRDTEAFFGQGTRLTVV.

There are a few counts of this clone. This chain uses TRBV6-6 with TRBJ1-1, with 8 bases identical to TRBD1. CDR3 length: 15 residues. Germline CDR1 MNHNY, CDR2 SVGAGI (reference sequence). V dropped 1 base and J dropped 0; count of bases not matched to a gene: 1. CDR3 in DNA: TGTGCCAGCAGTTACTGGGACAGGATGAACACTGAAGCTTTCTTT. Encoded protein: CASSYWDRMNTEAFF.

This clone appeared a single time. V usage is TRBV15 and J usage is TRBJ1-1, with 7 bases aligning to TRBD1. The V gene end was trimmed by 5 bases and the J gene end by 9 bases; junction bases not matched to a gene: 9. CDR1 and CDR2 (germline): LNHNV, YYDKDF (reference sequence). The length of the CDR3 is 13 residues. For the CDR3, the DNA is TGTGCCACCAGCCGGGGGGGACAGTTTAAAGCTTTCTTT. Protein sequence: CATSRGGQFKAFF. Filled out from reference TRBV15 and TRBJ1-1, the complete variable domain reads DAMVIQNPRYQVTQFGKPVTLSCSQTLNHNVMYWYQQKSSQAPKLLFHYYDKDFNNEADTPDNFQSRRPNTSFCFLDIRSPGLGDTAMYLCATSRGGQFKAFFGQGTRLTVV.

The chain joins TRBV25-1 to TRBJ2-5; maybe TRBD2 (5 bases). CDR3 length: 13 residues. Trimming left V 4 bases short and J 2 bases short, with 8 bases between. Per the germline V gene, CDR1 is MGHDK and CDR2 is SYGVNS. This CDR3 reads CASSGGRQETQYF. For the CDR3, the DNA is TGTGCCAGCAGTGGAGGGCGACAAGAGACCCAGTACTTC.

J is TRBJ1-1 and V is TRBV4-1; D might be TRBD1 (6 bases). With 4 bases removed from V and 5 bases from J, the gap between germline ends came to 14 bases. The CDR3 covers 14 residues. Germline V CDR1 and CDR2: MGHRA, YSYEKL. Here the CDR3 DNA reads TGCGCCAGCAGCCGCCAAACAAGGGGGACTGAAGCTTTCTTT. Its translation: CASSRQTRGTEAFF.

This clone has ten or more counts. The chain has TRBV2 and TRBJ1-1; D may be TRBD1 (6 bases). The CDR3 totals 14 residues. Per germline, CDR1 SNHLY and CDR2 FYNNEI. V lost 5 bases and J lost 5, with 15 bases in between. The CDR3 spells CASSKGQIQTEAFF. Here the CDR3 DNA reads TGTGCCAGCAGTAAAGGACAGATTCAAACTGAAGCTTTCTTT.

V usage is TRBV9 and J usage is TRBJ2-3; 7 nucleotides match TRBD1. CDR3 length: 15 amino acids. V shed 3 bases and J 4 bases; nucleotides not matched to a gene: 8. Per the germline V gene, CDR1 is SGDLS and CDR2 is YYNGEE. The CDR3 DNA follows: TGTGCCAGCAGCGATGACAGGGTACGGCCAGATACGCAGTATTTT. This encodes CASSDDRVRPDTQYF.

This clone was seen more than once but under ten times. The CDR3 DNA sequence: TGTGCCAGCAGCTCCAGAGGCGGGAACTATGGCTACACCTTC. This encodes CASSSRGGNYGYTF. The chain couples TRBV7-2 to TRBJ1-2; the D is unclear. Germline lookup yields CDR1 SGHTA and CDR2 FQGNSA. V dropped 4 bases and J dropped 2 bases, with 11 bases sitting between them. The CDR3 runs 14 residues.

This clone appeared a few times. V is TRBV11-3 and J is TRBJ2-3, with 9 bases aligning to TRBD2. The CDR3 is 16 amino acids. Per germline, CDR1 SGHNT and CDR2 YENEEA. V was pared by 7 bases and J by 4 bases, with 12 bases of the junction left unmatched. CDR3 residues: CASNQEGTSSSDTQYF. CDR3 in DNA: TGTGCCAGCAACCAAGAAGGGACTAGCAGCTCAGATACGCAGTATTTT. The full variable domain, in which reference TRBV11-3 and TRBJ2-3 provide the parts outside the CDR3, is EAGVVQSPRYKIIEKKQPVAFWCNPISGHNTLYWYLQNLGQGPELLIRYENEEAVDDSQLPKDRFSAERLKGVDSTLKIQPAELGDSAVYLCASNQEGTSSSDTQYFGPGTRLTVL.

This clone occurred a few times. V usage is TRBV5-4 and J usage is TRBJ2-7; D ambiguous. Germline V CDR1 and CDR2: SGHNT, YYREEE (reference sequence). V lost 4 bases, J lost 0 bases, and 8 bases lay in between. CDR3 length equals 13 residues. The CDR3 reads CASSVQSSYEQYF. As DNA, the CDR3 is TGTGCCAGCAGCGTACAGAGCTCCTACGAGCAGTACTTC.

This chain links TRBV21-1 with TRBJ1-6; the D call in the table, TRBD1, was not verified against the DNA. TRBV21-1 has pseudogene status. The CDR3 runs 15 residues. CDR3 nucleotide sequence: TGTGCCAGCACCCCCGGACAGGGGGGCGATTCACCCCTCCACTTT. It codes for CASTPGQGGDSPLHF.

This chain links TRBV5-1 with TRBJ2-7, with 7 bases matching TRBD1. J lost 0 bases, V lost 4 bases, and 4 bases had no gene match. This CDR3 is 14 amino acids long. CDR1 and CDR2 from the germline V gene are SGHRS and YFSETQ. In nucleotides, the CDR3 is TGCGCCAGCAGCCTTCACAGGGGCTCCTACGAGCAGTACTTC. This codes for CASSLHRGSYEQYF.

This chain joins TRBV28 and TRBJ1-5, with D tentatively TRBD1 (6 bases). The CDR3 totals 15 residues. Germline V gives CDR1 MDHEN, CDR2 SYDVKM. Trimming removed 8 bases at V and 0 bases at J, with 14 bases between. The CDR3: CASLSGGHSNQPQHF. The CDR3 DNA sequence: TGTGCCAGCCTCTCGGGGGGACATAGCAATCAGCCCCAGCATTTT.

This clone has ten or more counts. CDR3 nucleotides: TGCGCCAGCAGCACAGGACAGGGGGCGAAACCAAACATTCAGTACTTC. Protein sequence: CASSTGQGAKPNIQYF. The V call is TRBV5-1, the J call TRBJ2-4, with 11 nucleotides matching TRBD1. The V and J ends lost 4 bases and 6 bases, in that order; junction bases with no gene match: 9. CDR3 length: 16 residues. Germline CDR1 is SGHRS and CDR2 is YFSETQ.

V gene TRBV2 combines with J gene TRBJ2-3; possible D gene TRBD1, 6 bases. Trimming removed 4 bases from V and 2 bases from J, with 10 bases in between. CDR1 and CDR2 from the germline V gene are SNHLY and FYNNEI. The CDR3 loop spans 14 amino acids. The CDR3 DNA reads as TGTGCCAGCAGTGTGGACAGCTTCACAGATACGCAGTATTTT. It yields the protein CASSVDSFTDTQYF.

This clone was picked up a small number of times. The chain links TRBV20-1 to TRBJ2-1; weak D call: TRBD2 (5 bases). Between the trimmed V and J ends, which lost 7 bases and 4 bases, there was a span of 8 bases. Per germline, CDR1 DFQATT and CDR2 SNEGSKA (reference sequence). The CDR3 is made up of 11 amino acids. The CDR3 spells CSVRGYNEQFF. CDR3 coding DNA: TGCAGTGTTCGGGGTTACAATGAGCAGTTCTTC.

The chain recombines TRBV4-3 with TRBJ2-2, with D unclear. Per germline, CDR1 LGHNA and CDR2 YSLEER. With 4 bases removed from V and 2 bases from J, the gap between germline ends came to 8 bases. The CDR3 extends over 14 amino acids. DNA of the CDR3: TGCGCCAGCAGCCCCTATCTAAACACCGGGGAGCTGTTTTTT. The encoded protein is CASSPYLNTGELFF.

This clone has a handful of counts. The rearrangement joins TRBV30 to TRBJ2-7; 10 bases are a match to TRBD1. This CDR3 region has 13 residues. Germline CDR1 is GTSNPN and CDR2 is SVGIG (reference sequence). The ends lost 3 bases at V and 3 bases at J; junction bases unmatched: 2. The CDR3 sequence: CAWSRTGGYEQYF. The CDR3, as DNA: TGTGCCTGGAGCAGGACAGGGGGCTACGAGCAGTACTTC.

The rearrangement joins TRBV7-2 to TRBJ1-1, with D possibly being TRBD1 (5 bases). Between the trimmed V and J ends, which lost 5 bases and 6 bases, there was a span of 13 bases. Germline values: CDR1 SGHTA, CDR2 FQGNSA. The CDR3 is 13 amino acids. The CDR3 sequence is CASSTRPGSEAFF. In DNA, the CDR3 is TGTGCCAGCAGCACCCGGCCAGGGTCTGAAGCTTTCTTT.

The rearrangement joins TRBV29-1 to TRBJ1-5; 7 nucleotides agree with TRBD1. Trimming took 7 bases from V and 0 from J; bases not matched to a gene: 9. There are 15 residues in the CDR3. Germline CDR1 SQVTM, CDR2 ANQGSEA. CDR3 coding DNA: TGCAGCGAAGACTCTGGGACAGTTAGCAATCAGCCCCAGCATTTT. This encodes CSEDSGTVSNQPQHF.